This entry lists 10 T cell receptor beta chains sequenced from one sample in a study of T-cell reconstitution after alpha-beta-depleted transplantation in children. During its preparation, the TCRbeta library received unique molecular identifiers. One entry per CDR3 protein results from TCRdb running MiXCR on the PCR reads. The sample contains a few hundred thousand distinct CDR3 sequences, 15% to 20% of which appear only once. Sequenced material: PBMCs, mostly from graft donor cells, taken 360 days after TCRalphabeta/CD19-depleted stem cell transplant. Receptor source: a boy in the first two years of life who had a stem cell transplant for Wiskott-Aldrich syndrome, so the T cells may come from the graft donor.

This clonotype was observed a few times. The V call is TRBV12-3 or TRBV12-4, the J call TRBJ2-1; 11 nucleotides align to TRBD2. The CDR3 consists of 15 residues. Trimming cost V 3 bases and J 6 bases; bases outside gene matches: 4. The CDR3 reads CASSLTSGKLNEQFF. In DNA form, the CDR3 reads TGTGCCAGCAGTTTGACTAGCGGGAAACTCAATGAGCAGTTCTTC.

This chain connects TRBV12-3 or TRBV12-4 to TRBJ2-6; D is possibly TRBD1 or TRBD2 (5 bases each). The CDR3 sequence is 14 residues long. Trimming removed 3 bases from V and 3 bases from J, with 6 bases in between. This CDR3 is CASSLGVGANVLTF. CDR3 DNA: TGTGCCAGCAGTTTGGGGGTTGGGGCCAACGTCCTGACTTTC.

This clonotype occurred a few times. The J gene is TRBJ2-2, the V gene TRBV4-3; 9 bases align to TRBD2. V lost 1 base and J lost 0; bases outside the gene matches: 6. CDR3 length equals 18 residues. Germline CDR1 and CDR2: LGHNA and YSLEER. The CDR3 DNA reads TGCGCCAGCAGCCAAGCCAGACTAGCGGCCGCGAACACCGGGGAGCTGTTTTTT. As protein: CASSQARLAAANTGELFF.

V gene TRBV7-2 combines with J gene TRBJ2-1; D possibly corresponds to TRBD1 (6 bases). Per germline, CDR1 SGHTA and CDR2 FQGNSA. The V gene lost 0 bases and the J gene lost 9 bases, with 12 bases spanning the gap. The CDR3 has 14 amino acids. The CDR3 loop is CASSLATGLGEQFF. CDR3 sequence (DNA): TGTGCCAGCAGCTTAGCCACAGGGTTAGGTGAGCAGTTCTTC.

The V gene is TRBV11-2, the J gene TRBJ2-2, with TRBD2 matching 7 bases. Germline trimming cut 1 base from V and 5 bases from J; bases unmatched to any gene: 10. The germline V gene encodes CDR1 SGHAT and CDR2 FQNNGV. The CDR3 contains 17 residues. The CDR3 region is CASSLGPTSHLTGELFF. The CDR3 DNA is TGTGCCAGCAGCTTAGGCCCGACTAGCCACCTGACCGGGGAGCTGTTTTTT. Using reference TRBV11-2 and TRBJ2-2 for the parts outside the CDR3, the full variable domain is EAGVAQSPRYKIIEKRQSVAFWCNPISGHATLYWYQQILGQGPKLLIQFQNNGVVDDSQLPKDRFSAERLKGVDSTLKIQPAKLEDSAVYLCASSLGPTSHLTGELFFGEGSRLTVL.

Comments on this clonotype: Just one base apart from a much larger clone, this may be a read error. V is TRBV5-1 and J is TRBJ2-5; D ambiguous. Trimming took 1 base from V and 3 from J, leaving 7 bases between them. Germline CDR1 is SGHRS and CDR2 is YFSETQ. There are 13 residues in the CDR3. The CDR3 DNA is TGCGCCAGCAGCTTGAACTGGGAAGAGACCCAGTACTTC. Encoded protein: CASSLNWEETQYF.

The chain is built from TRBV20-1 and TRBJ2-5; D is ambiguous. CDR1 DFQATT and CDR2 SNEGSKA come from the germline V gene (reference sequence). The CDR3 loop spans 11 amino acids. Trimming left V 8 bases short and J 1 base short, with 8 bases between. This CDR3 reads CSLGRQETQYF. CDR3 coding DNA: TGCAGTCTTGGCCGCCAAGAGACCCAGTACTTC.

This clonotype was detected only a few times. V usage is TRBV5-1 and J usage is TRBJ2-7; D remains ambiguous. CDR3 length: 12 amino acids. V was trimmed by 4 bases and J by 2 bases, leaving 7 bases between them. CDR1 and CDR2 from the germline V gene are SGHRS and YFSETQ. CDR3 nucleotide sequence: TGCGCCAGCAGCATTTCAACCTACGAGCAGTACTTC. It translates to CASSISTYEQYF.

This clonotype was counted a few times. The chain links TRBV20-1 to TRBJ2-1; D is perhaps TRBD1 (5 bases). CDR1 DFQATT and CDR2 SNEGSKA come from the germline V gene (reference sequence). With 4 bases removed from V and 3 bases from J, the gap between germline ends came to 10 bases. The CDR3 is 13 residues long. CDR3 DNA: TGCAGTGCTACCAGGGATCGCTACAATGAGCAGTTCTTC. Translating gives CSATRDRYNEQFF.

The chain's CDR3 is CASSWLDSSLYNEQFF. The CDR3 DNA sequence: TGCGCCAGCAGCTGGCTGGACAGCAGCCTCTACAATGAGCAGTTCTTC. The chain employs TRBV5-1 and TRBJ2-1, with D possibly TRBD1 on 6 matching bases. The V gene's germline CDR1 is SGHRS and CDR2 YFSETQ. V lost 3 bases and J lost 3, with 16 bases in between. The length of the CDR3 is 16 residues.